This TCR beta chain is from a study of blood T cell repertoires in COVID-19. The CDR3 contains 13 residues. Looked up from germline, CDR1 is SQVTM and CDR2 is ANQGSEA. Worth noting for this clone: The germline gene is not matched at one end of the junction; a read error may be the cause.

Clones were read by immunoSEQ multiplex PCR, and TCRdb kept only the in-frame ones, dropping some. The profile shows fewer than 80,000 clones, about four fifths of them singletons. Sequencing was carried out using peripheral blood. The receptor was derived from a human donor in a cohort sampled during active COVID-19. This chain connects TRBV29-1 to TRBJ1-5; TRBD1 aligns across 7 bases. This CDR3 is CSVKDRDNQPQHF. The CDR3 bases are TGCAGCGTTAAAGACAGGGACAATCAGCCCCAGCATTTT.